The clone carrying this T cell receptor (beta chain) has a count of ten or more. Its antigen is currently unknown. The CDR3 totals 15 residues. V trimming: 4 bases; J trimming: 2 bases; junction bases outside the gene matches: 6. CDR1 and CDR2 from the germline V gene are SGDLS and YYNGEE. This sample is part of a study of human T cells and chemical hapten exposure. The wider study: Mostly female, the patients presented with alopecia areata, totalis or universalis. Per-sample variation in TCR yield stemmed mainly from small pooled library volume differences.

TCRdb processed the RACE reads anew with MiXCR; each CDR3 protein has one entry. Here the sample spans 300,000 to 450,000 distinct CDR3 sequences, roughly 5% being singletons. Time point described: patch test 1, 2 weeks after DPC sensitization. The treatment is: therapeutic diphenylcyclopropenone sensitization with weekly scalp DPC. Broader study findings: TCRs at a frequency above 1 in 1000 stayed unchanged with DPC sensitization.

The sequence derives from a woman between 50 and 59 years old with alopecia areata. Some clones in this sample may be carry-over from other donors' samples. The specimen was whole blood, collected in connection with sensitization to the hapten diphenylcyclopropenone (DPC). The chain has TRBV9 and TRBJ1-2, with 9 bases fitting TRBD1. The CDR3 reads CASSSGTGTNYGYTF. The DNA of the CDR3 is TGTGCCAGCAGCTCTGGGACAGGGACCAACTATGGCTACACCTTC.